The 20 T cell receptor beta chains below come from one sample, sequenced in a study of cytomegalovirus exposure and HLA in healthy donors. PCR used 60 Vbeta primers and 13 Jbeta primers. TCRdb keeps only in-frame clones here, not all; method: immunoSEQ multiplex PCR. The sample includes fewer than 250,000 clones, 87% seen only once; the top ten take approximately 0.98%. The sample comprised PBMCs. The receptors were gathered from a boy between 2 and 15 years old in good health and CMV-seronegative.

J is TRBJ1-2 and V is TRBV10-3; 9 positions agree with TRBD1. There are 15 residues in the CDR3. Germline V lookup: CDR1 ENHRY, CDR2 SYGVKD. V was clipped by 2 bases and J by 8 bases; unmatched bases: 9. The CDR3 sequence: CAISEIYRGPEGYTF. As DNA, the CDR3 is TGTGCCATCAGTGAGATTTACAGGGGGCCGGAAGGCTACACCTTC.

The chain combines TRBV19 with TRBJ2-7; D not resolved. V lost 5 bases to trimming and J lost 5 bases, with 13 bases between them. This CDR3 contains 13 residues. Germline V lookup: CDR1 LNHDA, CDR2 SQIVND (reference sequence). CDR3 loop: CASSVGLLDEQYF. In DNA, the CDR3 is TGTGCCAGTAGTGTAGGCCTTCTAGACGAGCAGTACTTC. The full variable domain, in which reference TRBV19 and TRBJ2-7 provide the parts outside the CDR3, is DGGITQSPKYLFRKEGQNVTLSCEQNLNHDAMYWYRQDPGQGLRLIYYSQIVNDFQKGDIAEGYSVSREKKESFPLTVTSAQKNPTAFYLCASSVGLLDEQYFGPGTRLTVT.

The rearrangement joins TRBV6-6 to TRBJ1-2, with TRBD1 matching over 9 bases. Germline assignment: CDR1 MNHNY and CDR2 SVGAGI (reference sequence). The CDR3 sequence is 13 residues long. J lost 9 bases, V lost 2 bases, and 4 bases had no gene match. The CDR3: CASSYDRGYSYTF. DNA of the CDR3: TGTGCCAGCAGTTACGACAGGGGGTATAGCTACACCTTC.

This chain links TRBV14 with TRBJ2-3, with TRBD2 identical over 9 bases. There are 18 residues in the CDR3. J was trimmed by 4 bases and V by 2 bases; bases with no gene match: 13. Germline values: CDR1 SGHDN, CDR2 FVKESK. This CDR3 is CASSQQGESGRFADTQYF. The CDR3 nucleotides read TGTGCCAGCAGCCAACAGGGTGAGAGCGGGAGGTTCGCAGATACGCAGTATTTT. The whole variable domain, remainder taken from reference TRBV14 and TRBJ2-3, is EAGVTQFPSHSVIEKGQTVTLRCDPISGHDNLYWYRRVMGKEIKFLLHFVKESKQDESGMPNNRFLAERTGGTYSTLKVQPAELEDSGVYFCASSQQGESGRFADTQYFGPGTRLTVL.

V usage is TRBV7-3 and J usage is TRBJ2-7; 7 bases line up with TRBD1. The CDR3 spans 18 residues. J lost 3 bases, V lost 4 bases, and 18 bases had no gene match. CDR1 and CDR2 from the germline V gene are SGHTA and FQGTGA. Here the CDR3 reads CASSYISLTGISNYEQYF. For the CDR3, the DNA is TGTGCCAGCAGCTATATCTCTTTGACAGGGATCAGTAACTACGAGCAGTACTTC.

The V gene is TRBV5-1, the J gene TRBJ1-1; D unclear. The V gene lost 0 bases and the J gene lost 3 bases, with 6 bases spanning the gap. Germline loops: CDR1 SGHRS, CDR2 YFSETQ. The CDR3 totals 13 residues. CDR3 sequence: CASSLGTYTEAFF. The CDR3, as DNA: TGCGCCAGCAGCTTGGGGACTTACACTGAAGCTTTCTTT.

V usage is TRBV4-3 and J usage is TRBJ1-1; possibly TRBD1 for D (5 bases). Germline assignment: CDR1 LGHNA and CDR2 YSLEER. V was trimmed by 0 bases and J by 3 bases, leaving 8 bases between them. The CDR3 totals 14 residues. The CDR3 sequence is CASSQEGVDTEAFF. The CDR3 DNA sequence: TGCGCCAGCAGCCAAGAAGGGGTAGACACTGAAGCTTTCTTT.

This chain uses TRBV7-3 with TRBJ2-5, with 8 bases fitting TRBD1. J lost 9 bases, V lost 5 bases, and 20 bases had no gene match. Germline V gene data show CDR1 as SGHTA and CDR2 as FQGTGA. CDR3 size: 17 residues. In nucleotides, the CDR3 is TGTGCCAGCAGCCCAGAGAATCGGGACAGGTCTGGTCCGGCCCAGTACTTC. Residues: CASSPENRDRSGPAQYF.

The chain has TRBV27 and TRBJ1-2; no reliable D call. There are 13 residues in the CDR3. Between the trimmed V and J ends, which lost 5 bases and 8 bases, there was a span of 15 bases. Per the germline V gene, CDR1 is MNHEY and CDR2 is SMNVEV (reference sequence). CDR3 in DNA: TGTGCCAGCAGTCTCTCCGAGGGTGGCGGCTACACCTTC. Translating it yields CASSLSEGGGYTF.

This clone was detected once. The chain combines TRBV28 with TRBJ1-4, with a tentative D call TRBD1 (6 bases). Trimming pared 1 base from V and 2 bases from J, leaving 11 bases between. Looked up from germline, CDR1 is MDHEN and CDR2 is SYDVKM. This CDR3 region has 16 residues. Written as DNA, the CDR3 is TGTGCCAGCAGTTTATATTCGGGGGGCACTAATGAAAAACTGTTTTTT. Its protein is CASSLYSGGTNEKLFF.

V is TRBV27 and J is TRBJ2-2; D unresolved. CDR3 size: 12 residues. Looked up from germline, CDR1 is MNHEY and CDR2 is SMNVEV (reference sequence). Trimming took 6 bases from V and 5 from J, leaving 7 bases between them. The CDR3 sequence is CASSRVTGELFF. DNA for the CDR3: TGTGCCAGCAGCCGGGTAACCGGGGAGCTGTTTTTT.

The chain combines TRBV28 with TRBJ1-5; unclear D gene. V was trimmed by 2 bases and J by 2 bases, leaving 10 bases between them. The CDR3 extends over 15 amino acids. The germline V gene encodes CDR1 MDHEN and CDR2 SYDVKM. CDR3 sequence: CASSLKWEGNQPQHF. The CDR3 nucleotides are TGTGCCAGCAGTTTAAAATGGGAGGGCAATCAGCCCCAGCATTTT.

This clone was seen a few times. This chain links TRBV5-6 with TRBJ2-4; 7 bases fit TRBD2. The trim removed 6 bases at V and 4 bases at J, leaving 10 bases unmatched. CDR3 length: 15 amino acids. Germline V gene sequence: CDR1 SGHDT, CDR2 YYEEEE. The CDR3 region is CASIPLGGRKNIQYF. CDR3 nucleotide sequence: TGTGCCAGCATCCCTTTGGGGGGGAGGAAAAACATTCAGTACTTC.

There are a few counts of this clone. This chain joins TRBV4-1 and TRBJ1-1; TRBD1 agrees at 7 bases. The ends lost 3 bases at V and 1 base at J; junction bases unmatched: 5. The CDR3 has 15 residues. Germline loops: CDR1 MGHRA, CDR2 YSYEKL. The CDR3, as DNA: TGCGCCAGCAGCCAGACAGGGTTTACGAACACTGAAGCTTTCTTT. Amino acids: CASSQTGFTNTEAFF.

The CDR3 DNA is TGTGCCAGCAGTCGCGAGAATGAAAAACTGTTTTTT. Translating it yields CASSRENEKLFF. V is TRBV28 and J is TRBJ1-4; the D is unclear. This CDR3 has 12 amino acids. Trimming cost V 5 bases and J 5 bases, with 6 bases left between them. Germline values: CDR1 MDHEN, CDR2 SYDVKM.

This CDR3 is CASSLGLFERVNVLTF. The CDR3 DNA follows: TGTGCCAGCAGCTTAGGGTTGTTCGAGAGGGTCAACGTCCTGACTTTC. The chain links TRBV5-6 to TRBJ2-6; D possibly corresponds to TRBD2 (5 bases). The CDR3 is made up of 16 amino acids. The germline CDR1 and CDR2 sequences are SGHDT and YYEEEE. V shed 2 bases and J shed 9 bases, with 18 bases lying between them.

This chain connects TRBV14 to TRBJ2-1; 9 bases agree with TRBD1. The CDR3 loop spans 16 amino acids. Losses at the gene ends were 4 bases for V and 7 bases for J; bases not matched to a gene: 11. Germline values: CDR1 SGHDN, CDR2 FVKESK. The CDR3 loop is CASSPWTGVVSNEQFF. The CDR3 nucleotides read TGTGCCAGCAGCCCCTGGACAGGGGTAGTATCAAATGAGCAGTTCTTC.

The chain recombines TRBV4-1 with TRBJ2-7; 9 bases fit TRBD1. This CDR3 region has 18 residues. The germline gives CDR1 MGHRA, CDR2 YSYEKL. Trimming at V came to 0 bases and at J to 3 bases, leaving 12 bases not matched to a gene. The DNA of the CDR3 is TGCGCCAGCAGCCAAGATGTAGGGACAGGGTTATGGGGCTACGAGCAGTACTTC. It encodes CASSQDVGTGLWGYEQYF.

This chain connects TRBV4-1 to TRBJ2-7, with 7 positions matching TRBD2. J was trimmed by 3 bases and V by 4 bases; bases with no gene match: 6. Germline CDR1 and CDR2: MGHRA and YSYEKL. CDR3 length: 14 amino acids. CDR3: CASSPGGESYEQYF. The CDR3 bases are TGCGCCAGCAGCCCTGGGGGGGAAAGCTACGAGCAGTACTTC.

CDR3 loop: CASSPGTSGTGELFF. CDR3 nucleotides: TGTGCCAGCAGTCCCGGGACTAGCGGGACCGGGGAGCTGTTTTTT. The chain couples TRBV28 to TRBJ2-2, with TRBD2 matching over 12 bases. V was clipped by 5 bases and J by 5 bases; unmatched bases: 3. This CDR3 has 15 residues. Germline lookup yields CDR1 MDHEN and CDR2 SYDVKM.